This is a list of T cell receptor beta chains from one sample in a study of OX40 agonist ivuxolimab in advanced cancers. Here immunoSEQ multiplex PCR was the method, and the copy in TCRdb shows in-frame clones only, minus some. The sample shows over 15,000 clones, roughly 74% of them seen only once. This specimen was CD4+ or CD8+ T cells sorted from blood, taken in a trial of the OX40 agonist ivuxolimab. Receptors were obtained from an adult with an advanced solid tumor such as melanoma, head and neck, liver or kidney cancer. CDR3s leave out the opening cysteine and the closing phenylalanine or tryptophan. Where a row states a size, it is once, few, many or the class of an expanded clone; other rows omit it.

abundance | j_gene | v_gene | CDR3aa
once | TRBJ1-5 | TRBV19 | ASSMFRGQPQH
- | TRBJ2-7 | TRBV6-6 | ASRGVAYEQY
- | TRBJ1-1 | TRBV14 | ASSQELGMNTEAF
- | TRBJ1-1 | TRBV29-1 | SVGTGNTEAF
- | TRBJ2-7 | TRBV6-5 | ASSYGSGYEQY
- | TRBJ1-6 | TRBV6-1 | ASSEAESWGTSYNSPLH
- | TRBJ2-1 | TRBV6-6 | ASSPGQGPYNEQF
- | TRBJ2-1 | TRBV4-1 | ASSRRDNSYNEQF
- | - | TRBV6-5 | ASSYSLRVDEQY
- | TRBJ1-1 | TRBV5-1 | ASSAGWAGVEAF
- | TRBJ2-3 | TRBV2 | ASSDRLAGSDTQY
once | TRBJ1-1 | TRBV10-3 | AISEGTGMNTEAF
few | TRBJ2-6 | TRBV2 | ASSADSGANVLT
- | TRBJ1-1 | TRBV19 | ASSIGGLAEAF
- | TRBJ2-1 | TRBV7-3 | ASSPVSGSNEQF
- | TRBJ1-2 | TRBV15 | ATSRGGGTYGYT
- | TRBJ2-7 | TRBV4-3 | ASSQDWDGVTYEQY
- | TRBJ1-2 | TRBV5-4 | ASSTETNYGYT
- | TRBJ1-1 | TRBV2 | ASTENTEAF
few | TRBJ2-2 | TRBV27 | ASTGTGGLAGELF
- | TRBJ2-3 | TRBV6-6 | ASNGLDTSTDTQY